The entry below describes one T cell receptor beta chain. This clone showed up just once. No cognate antigen has been identified for it. Per-base quality was not reported, and no clone a single base away is much larger than it. The sample originates from a study of regulatory and conventional T cells in RAG deficiency (dated by TCRdb to 2016 to 2017). Some background on the complete study: The study used high-throughput TCR beta sequencing to compare repertoire diversity and composition of Treg, conventional CD4+ and CD8+ T cells between RAG-deficient patients and healthy controls.

What the authors observed across the whole study: Shorter CDR3 lengths were found in all patient T-cell subsets, and >85% Treg-Tconv repertoire overlap at nucleotide and amino acid level was observed in Omenn syndrome patients. Compared with controls, Omenn syndrome and CID/AS patients had roughly 95-fold fewer unique TCR beta sequences in Treg cells, whereas the reduction in the other subsets was about 10-fold. Markedly lower Shannon entropy and higher Simpson indices were observed in RAG-deficient patients than in control T-cell subpopulations. For some subjects, some analyses of T-cell subsets were not performed. Rather than being bona fide Treg cells, the sorted CD25-high CD127-low cells in Omenn syndrome patients may represent peripherally activated cells.

Library generation was performed with the immunoSEQ multiplex PCR assay. Genomic DNA from the sorted T-cell subsets was used to amplify rearranged TCR beta chain products, which were then sequenced. Under the source paper's analysis protocol: Repertoire diversity of productive TCR beta rearrangements was quantified using Shannon entropy and Simpson indices. To gauge clonal expansion, the frequencies of the 100 most abundant productive TCR beta clonotypes among total reads were added together. The TRB repertoires were scored with a self-reactivity index built on which amino acids appear at CDR3beta positions 6 and 7. Two-way ANOVA was used for repertoire analyses, while Student t or Mann-Whitney tests were used for flow cytometric analyses. TCRdb obtained this table from immuneACCESS and retained in-frame rearrangements with V and J assigned. These tables miss some clones; where compared with another copy, unresolved V genes account for less than half of the shortfall, and the remainder is unexplained. Clone size and V and J calls were adopted from that table, with D and trimming inferred from the DNA. The sample data list 30,000 to 35,000 clones, and approximately 90% of these were observed just once. Approximately 5.6% of the sample lies in the top ten.

Repertoire analyses used several healthy control donors as the comparison group. Before genomic DNA extraction, CD8+ T cells lacking CD4 were purified from blood. These data were also filed under a second study, of regulatory T cells. The second paper further reports: The multiplex PCR used 52 forward TRBV primers and 13 reverse TRBJ primers, with assay-based and computational corrections for amplification bias. In patients, repertoires had restricted unique TRB V-J pairs and skewed V and J gene usage, with regulatory T cells showing the most marked changes. The study compared T-cell receptor beta repertoires of sorted regulatory, conventional CD4+ and CD8+ T cells between CD3G-deficient patients and healthy controls. Peripheral blood mononuclear cells were isolated by Ficoll density separation. CD3+ CD8+ CD4- T cells were isolated using a FACSAria cell sorter. Rearranged TRB loci were amplified from genomic DNA by multiplex PCR within the immunoSEQ assay. TRB amplicons were sequenced on an Illumina HiSeq platform. Raw sequences were error-filtered and aligned to reference gene sequences by custom algorithms, then analyzed with the immunoSEQ online tools. Frequencies of productive and nonproductive TRB rearrangements were evaluated among both unique and total sequences. Group comparisons used t tests, Mann-Whitney tests or two-way ANOVA run in Prism software.

The sequence derives from a human donor in good health. Sequencing was done on a sample of CD8+ T cells sorted from blood.

CDR3 loop: CASSLGTANGYTF. The sequence in DNA is TGTGCCAGCAGCCTCGGGACAGCTAATGGCTACACCTTC. The chain joins TRBV5-4 to TRBJ1-2, and TRBD1 matches 7 of the central bases. From its cysteine to its phenylalanine, the CDR3 spans 13 amino acids. The DNA shown is the 39-base CDR3, in frame from base 1. The germline V gene (reference sequence) gives CDR1 as SGHNT and CDR2 as YYREEE. Trimming leaves V shorter by 4 bases and J shorter by 6 bases, with the junction holding 6 bases beyond the gene matches. Reference TRBV5-4 and TRBJ1-2 proteins supply the regions before and after the CDR3; the full variable domain is: ETGVTQSPTHLIKTRGQQVTLRCSSQSGHNTVSWYQQALGQGPQFIFQYYREEENGRGNFPPRFSGLQFPNYSSELNVNALELDDSALYLCASSLGTANGYTFGSGTRLTVV.